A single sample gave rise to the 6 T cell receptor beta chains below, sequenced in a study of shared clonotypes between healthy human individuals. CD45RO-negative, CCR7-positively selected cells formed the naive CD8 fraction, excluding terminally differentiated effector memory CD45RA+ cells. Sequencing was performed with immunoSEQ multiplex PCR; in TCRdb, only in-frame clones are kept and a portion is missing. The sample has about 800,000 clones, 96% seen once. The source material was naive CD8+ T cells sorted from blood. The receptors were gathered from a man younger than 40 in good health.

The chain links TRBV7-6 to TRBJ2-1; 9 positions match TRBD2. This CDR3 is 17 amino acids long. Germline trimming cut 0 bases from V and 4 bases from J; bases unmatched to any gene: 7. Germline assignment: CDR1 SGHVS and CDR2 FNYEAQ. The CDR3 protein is CASSLATSGEAYNEQFF. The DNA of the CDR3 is TGTGCCAGCAGCTTAGCGACTAGCGGTGAAGCTTACAATGAGCAGTTCTTC.

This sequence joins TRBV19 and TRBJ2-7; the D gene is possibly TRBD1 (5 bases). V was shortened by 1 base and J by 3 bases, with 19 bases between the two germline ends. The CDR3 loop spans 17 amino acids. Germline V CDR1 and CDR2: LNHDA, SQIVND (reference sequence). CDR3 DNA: TGTGCCAGTAGTATAGTGGCCGTGTCTGAAGGGGACTACGAGCAGTACTTC. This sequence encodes CASSIVAVSEGDYEQYF.

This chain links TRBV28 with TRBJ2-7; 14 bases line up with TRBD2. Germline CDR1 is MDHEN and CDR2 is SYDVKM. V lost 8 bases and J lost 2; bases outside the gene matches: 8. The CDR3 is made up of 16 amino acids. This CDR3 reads CASSLGLAGVTYEQYF. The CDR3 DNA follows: TGTGCCAGCTCACTGGGACTAGCGGGGGTAACCTACGAGCAGTACTTC.

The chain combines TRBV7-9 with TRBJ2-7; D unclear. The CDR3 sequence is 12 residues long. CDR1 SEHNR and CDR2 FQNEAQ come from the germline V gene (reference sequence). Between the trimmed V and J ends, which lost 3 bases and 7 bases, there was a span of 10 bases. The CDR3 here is CASSLPVGEQYF. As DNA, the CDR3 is TGTGCCAGCAGCTTGCCCGTAGGGGAGCAGTACTTC.

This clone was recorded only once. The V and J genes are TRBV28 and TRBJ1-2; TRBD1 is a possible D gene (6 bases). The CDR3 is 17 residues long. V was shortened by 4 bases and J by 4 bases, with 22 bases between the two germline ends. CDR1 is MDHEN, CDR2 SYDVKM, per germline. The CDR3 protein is CASSSSRDPQGIYGYTF. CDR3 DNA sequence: TGTGCCAGCAGTTCCTCTAGGGACCCACAGGGTATCTATGGCTACACCTTC.

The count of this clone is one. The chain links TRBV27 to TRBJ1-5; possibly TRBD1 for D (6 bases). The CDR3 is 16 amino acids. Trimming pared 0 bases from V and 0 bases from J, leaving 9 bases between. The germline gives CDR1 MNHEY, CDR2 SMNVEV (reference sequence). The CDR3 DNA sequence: TGTGCCAGCAGTTTATCTGGACAGAGTAGCAATCAGCCCCAGCATTTT. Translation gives CASSLSGQSSNQPQHF.